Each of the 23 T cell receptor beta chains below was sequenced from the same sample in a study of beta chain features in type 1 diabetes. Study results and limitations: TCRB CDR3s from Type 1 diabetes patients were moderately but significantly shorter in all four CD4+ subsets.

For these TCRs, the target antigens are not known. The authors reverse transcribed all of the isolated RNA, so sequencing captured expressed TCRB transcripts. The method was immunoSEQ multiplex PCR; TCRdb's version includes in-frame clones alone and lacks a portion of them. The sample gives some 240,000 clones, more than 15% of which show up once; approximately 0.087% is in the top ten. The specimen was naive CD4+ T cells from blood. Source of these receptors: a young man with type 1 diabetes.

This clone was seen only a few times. Here the CDR3 reads CASSHTDRLYGYTF. CDR3 bases: TGCGCCAGCAGTCACACAGACAGGCTCTATGGCTACACCTTC. This chain joins TRBV10-2 and TRBJ1-2; tentatively, D is TRBD1 (6 bases). This CDR3 comprises 14 residues. V was clipped by 5 bases and J by 4 bases, with 14 bases between them. The germline V gene encodes CDR1 WSHSY and CDR2 SAAADI.

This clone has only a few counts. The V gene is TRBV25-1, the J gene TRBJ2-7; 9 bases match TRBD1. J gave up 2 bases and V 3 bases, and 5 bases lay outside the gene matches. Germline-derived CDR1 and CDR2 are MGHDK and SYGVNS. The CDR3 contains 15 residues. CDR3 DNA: TGTGCCAGCAGTGACGAACAGGGGGCAACCTACGAGCAGTACTTC. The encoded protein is CASSDEQGATYEQYF.

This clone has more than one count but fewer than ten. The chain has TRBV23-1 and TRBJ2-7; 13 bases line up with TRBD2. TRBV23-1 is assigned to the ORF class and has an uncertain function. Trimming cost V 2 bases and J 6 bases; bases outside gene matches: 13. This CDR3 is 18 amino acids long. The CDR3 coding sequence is TGCGCCAGCAGTCAAAAGGTACAGACGGGACTAGCGGGACGCGAGCAGTACTTC. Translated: CASSQKVQTGLAGREQYF.

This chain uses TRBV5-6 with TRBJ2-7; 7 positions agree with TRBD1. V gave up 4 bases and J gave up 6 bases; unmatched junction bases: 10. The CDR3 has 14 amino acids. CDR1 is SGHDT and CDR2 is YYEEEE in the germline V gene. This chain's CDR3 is CASSPDRAAVEQYF. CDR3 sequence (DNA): TGTGCCAGCAGCCCCGACAGGGCCGCCGTCGAGCAGTACTTC.

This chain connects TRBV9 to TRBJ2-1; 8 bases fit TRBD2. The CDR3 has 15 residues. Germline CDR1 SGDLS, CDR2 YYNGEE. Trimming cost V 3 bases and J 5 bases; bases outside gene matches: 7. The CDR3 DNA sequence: TGTGCCAGCAGCGCAAGCGGGAGACGCAACAATGAGCAGTTCTTC. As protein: CASSASGRRNNEQFF.

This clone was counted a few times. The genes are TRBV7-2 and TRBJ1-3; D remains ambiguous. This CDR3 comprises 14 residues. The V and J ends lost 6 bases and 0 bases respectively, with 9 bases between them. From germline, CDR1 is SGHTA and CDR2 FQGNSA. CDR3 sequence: CASRRRSSGNTIYF. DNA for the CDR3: TGTGCCAGCAGGCGGAGGAGCTCTGGAAACACCATATATTTT.

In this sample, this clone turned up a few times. DNA for the CDR3: TGTGCCAGCAGCTTAGAGAACAGGGGCAATCAGCCCCAGCATTTT. Translating gives CASSLENRGNQPQHF. The rearrangement links TRBV7-8 to TRBJ1-5; a possible D gene is TRBD1 (6 bases). CDR3 length: 15 residues. Germline values: CDR1 SGHVS, CDR2 FQNEAQ. The V end lost 1 base, the J end lost 2 bases, and 9 bases lay between the germline ends.

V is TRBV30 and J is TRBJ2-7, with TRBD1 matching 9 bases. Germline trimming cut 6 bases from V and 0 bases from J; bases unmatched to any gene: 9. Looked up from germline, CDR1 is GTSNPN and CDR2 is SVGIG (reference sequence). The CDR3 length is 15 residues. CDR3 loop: CACLKGQGSSYEQYF. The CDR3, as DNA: TGTGCCTGCCTCAAGGGACAGGGAAGCTCCTACGAGCAGTACTTC.

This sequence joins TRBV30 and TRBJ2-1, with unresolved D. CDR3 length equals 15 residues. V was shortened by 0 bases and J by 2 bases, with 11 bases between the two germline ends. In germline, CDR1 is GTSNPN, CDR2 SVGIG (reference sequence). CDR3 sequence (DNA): TGTGCCTGGAGTGTGATAGATTTTACCTACAATGAGCAGTTCTTC. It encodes CAWSVIDFTYNEQFF.

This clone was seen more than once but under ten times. Here the CDR3 DNA reads TGCAGCGGCTCCCTCGACACTGAAGCTTTCTTT. Protein sequence: CSGSLDTEAFF. V is TRBV29-1 and J is TRBJ1-1; D not resolved. V was trimmed by 7 bases and J by 3 bases, leaving 9 bases between them. Germline CDR1 is SQVTM and CDR2 is ANQGSEA. The CDR3 loop spans 11 amino acids.

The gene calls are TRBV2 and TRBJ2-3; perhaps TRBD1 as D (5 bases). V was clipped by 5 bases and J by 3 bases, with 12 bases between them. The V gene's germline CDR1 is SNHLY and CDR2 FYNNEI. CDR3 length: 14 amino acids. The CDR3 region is CASSPRAITDTQYF. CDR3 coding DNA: TGTGCCAGCAGTCCCAGGGCAATTACAGATACGCAGTATTTT. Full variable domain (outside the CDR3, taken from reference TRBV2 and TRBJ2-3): EPEVTQTPSHQVTQMGQEVILRCVPISNHLYFYWYRQILGQKVEFLVSFYNNEISEKSEIFDDQFSVERPDGSNFTLKIRSTKLEDSAMYFCASSPRAITDTQYFGPGTRLTVL.

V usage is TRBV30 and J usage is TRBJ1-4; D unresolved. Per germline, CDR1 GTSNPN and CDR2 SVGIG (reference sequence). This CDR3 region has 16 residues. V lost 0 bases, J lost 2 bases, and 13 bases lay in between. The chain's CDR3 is CAWSVSPPRTNEKLFF. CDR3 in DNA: TGTGCCTGGAGTGTATCGCCCCCGAGGACTAATGAAAAACTGTTTTTT.

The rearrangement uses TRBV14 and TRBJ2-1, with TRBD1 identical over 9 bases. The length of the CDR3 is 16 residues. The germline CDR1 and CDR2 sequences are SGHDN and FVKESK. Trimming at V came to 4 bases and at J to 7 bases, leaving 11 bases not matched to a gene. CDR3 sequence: CASSPYKGQGLNEQFF. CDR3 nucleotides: TGTGCCAGCAGCCCTTATAAGGGACAGGGTTTGAATGAGCAGTTCTTC. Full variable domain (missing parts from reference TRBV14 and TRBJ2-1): EAGVTQFPSHSVIEKGQTVTLRCDPISGHDNLYWYRRVMGKEIKFLLHFVKESKQDESGMPNNRFLAERTGGTYSTLKVQPAELEDSGVYFCASSPYKGQGLNEQFFGPGTRLTVL.

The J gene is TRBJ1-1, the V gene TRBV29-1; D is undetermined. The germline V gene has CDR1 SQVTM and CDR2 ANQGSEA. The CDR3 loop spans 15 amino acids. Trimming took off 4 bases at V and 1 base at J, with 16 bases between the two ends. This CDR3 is CSVGTTLARNTEAFF. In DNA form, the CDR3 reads TGCAGCGTTGGGACGACCCTAGCGCGGAACACTGAAGCTTTCTTT.

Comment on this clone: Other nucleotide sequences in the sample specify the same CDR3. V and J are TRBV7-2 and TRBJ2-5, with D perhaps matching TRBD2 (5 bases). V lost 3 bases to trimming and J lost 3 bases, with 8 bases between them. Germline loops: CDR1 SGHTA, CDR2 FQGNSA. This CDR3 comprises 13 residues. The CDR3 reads CASSFAGEETQYF. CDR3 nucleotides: TGTGCCAGCAGCTTTGCCGGGGAAGAGACCCAGTACTTC.

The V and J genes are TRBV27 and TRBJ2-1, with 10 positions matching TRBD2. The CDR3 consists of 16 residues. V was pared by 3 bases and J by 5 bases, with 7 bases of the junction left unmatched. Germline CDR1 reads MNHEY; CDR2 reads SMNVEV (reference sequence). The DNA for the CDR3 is TGTGCCAGCAGTTTCGCCCTAGCGGGAGCAAACAATGAGCAGTTCTTC. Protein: CASSFALAGANNEQFF.

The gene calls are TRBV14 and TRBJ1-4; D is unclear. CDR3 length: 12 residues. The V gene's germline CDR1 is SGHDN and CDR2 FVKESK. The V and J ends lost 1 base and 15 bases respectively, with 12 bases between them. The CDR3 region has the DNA TGTGCCAGCAGCCAAGCACGCGGAAAGGTGTTTTTT. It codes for CASSQARGKVFF.

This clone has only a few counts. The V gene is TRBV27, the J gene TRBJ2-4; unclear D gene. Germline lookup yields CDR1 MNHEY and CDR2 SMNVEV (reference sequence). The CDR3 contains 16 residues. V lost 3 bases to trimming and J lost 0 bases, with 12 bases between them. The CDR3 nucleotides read TGTGCCAGCAGTTTGACGGTCGCCCTAGCCAAAAACATTCAGTACTTC. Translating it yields CASSLTVALAKNIQYF.

In DNA, the CDR3 is TGTGCCAGCAGCTTAGTTCCTAGCGGCAATGTGGAGCAGTTCTTC. Encoded protein: CASSLVPSGNVEQFF. The chain has TRBV7-2 and TRBJ2-1; 7 positions agree with TRBD2. CDR1 and CDR2 (germline): SGHTA, FQGNSA. V gave up 1 base and J gave up 10 bases; unmatched junction bases: 10. The CDR3 loop spans 15 amino acids.

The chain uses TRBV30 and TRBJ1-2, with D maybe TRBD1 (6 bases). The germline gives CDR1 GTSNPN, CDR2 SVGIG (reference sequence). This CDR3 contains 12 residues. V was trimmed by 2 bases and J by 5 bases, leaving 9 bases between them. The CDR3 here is CAWSRQVYGYTF. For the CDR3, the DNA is TGTGCCTGGAGTCGACAGGTATATGGCTACACCTTC.

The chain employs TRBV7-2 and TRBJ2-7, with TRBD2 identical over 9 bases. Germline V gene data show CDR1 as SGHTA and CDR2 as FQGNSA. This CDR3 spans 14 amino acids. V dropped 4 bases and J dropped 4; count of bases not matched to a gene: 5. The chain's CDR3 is CASSYGTSRYEQYF. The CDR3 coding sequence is TGTGCCAGCAGCTATGGGACTAGCCGATACGAGCAGTACTTC. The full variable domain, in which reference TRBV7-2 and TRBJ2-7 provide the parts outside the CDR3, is GAGVSQSPSNKVTEKGKDVELRCDPISGHTALYWYRQSLGQGLEFLIYFQGNSAPDKSGLPSDRFSAERTGGSVSTLTIQRTQQEDSAVYLCASSYGTSRYEQYFGPGTRLTVT.

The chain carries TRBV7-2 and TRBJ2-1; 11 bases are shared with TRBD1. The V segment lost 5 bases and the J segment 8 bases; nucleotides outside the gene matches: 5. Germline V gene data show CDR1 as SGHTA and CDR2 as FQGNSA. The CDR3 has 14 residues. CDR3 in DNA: TGTGCCAGCAGCGGACAGGGGGCGGGCGATGAGCAGTTCTTC. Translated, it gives CASSGQGAGDEQFF.

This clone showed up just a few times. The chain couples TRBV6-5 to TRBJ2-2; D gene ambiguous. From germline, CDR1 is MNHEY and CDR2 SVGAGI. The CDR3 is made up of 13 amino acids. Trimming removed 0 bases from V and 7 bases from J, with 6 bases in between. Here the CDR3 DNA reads TGTGCCAGCAGTTACTCCTACAACGGGGAGCTGTTTTTT. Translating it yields CASSYSYNGELFF.